Presented here are 21 T cell receptor beta chains from one specimen sequenced in a study of identical twins. MiXCR was run by TCRdb on the 5' RACE reads, yielding one entry per CDR3 protein. Counted here are about 890,000 distinct CDR3 sequences, 10% to 15% occurring once; the ten biggest clones make up about 1.6%. These same data were also listed under a study on yellow fever vaccine responses in identical twins.

Sequencing input: PBMCs. Receptors were obtained from a woman between 18 and 30 years old in good health.

The chain carries TRBV18 and TRBJ2-5; 13 nucleotides align to TRBD2. This CDR3 is built from 18 residues. V was clipped by 2 bases and J by 3 bases; unmatched bases: 9. Germline V CDR1 and CDR2: KGHSH, LQKENI. CDR3 DNA: TGTGCCAGCTCACCAACCGACGGGACTAGCGGGAACGAAGAGACCCAGTACTTC. It encodes CASSPTDGTSGNEETQYF.

The gene calls are TRBV3-1 and TRBJ2-4; D may match TRBD1 or TRBD2 (6 bases each). The ends were cut back, 2 bases at V and 4 bases at J, with 12 bases in the middle. The CDR3 loop spans 15 amino acids. Germline V gene sequence: CDR1 LGHDT, CDR2 YNNKEL (reference sequence). CDR3 DNA: TGTGCCAGCAGCCAACTGGGGGGCAGTAAAAACATTCAGTACTTC. Residues: CASSQLGGSKNIQYF.

This chain uses TRBV7-8 with TRBJ1-1, with D unresolved. Germline assignment: CDR1 SGHVS and CDR2 FQNEAQ. V lost 2 bases, J lost 3 bases, and 10 bases lay in between. The CDR3 is 14 residues long. The CDR3 nucleotides are TGTGCCAGCAGCTTAAGCGTGTGGGACACTGAAGCTTTCTTT. Its translation: CASSLSVWDTEAFF.

The chain has TRBV19 and TRBJ2-7, with D perhaps assigned TRBD1 or TRBD2 (6 bases each). V was trimmed by 6 bases and J by 1 base, leaving 16 bases between them. This CDR3 region has 15 residues. The V gene's germline CDR1 is LNHDA and CDR2 SQIVND (reference sequence). CDR3 sequence (DNA): TGTGCCAGTAGGCTGGGGTCGGGGGCATCCTACGAGCAGTACTTC. The encoded protein is CASRLGSGASYEQYF.

This clonotype was observed a handful of times. The genes are TRBV20-1 and TRBJ2-1, with TRBD2 matching over 9 bases. V lost 7 bases, J lost 10 bases, and 11 bases stayed unmatched. CDR1 and CDR2 (germline): DFQATT, SNEGSKA (reference sequence). This CDR3 is built from 13 residues. The CDR3 nucleotides are TGCAGTGTGCCTAGCGGGATGAGGTGGGAGCAGTTCTTC. It yields the protein CSVPSGMRWEQFF.

This clonotype has a handful of counts. J is TRBJ1-4 and V is TRBV10-3; D perhaps matches TRBD1 (5 bases). From germline, CDR1 is ENHRY and CDR2 SYGVKD. This CDR3 has 16 residues. Trimming took off 6 bases at V and 6 bases at J, with 20 bases between the two ends. As DNA, the CDR3 is TGTGCCATCAGCGAAGCCCCGGGACCCCGGGATGAAAAACTGTTTTTT. Translation gives CAISEAPGPRDEKLFF.

This clonotype was picked up one time. A much larger clone lies a single base off, so this may be a read error. This rearrangement joins TRBV5-1 to TRBJ2-3, with D perhaps given as TRBD1 or TRBD2 (5 bases each). The CDR3 contains 14 residues. Trimming took off 0 bases at V and 8 bases at J, with 13 bases between the two ends. Looked up from germline, CDR1 is SGHRS and CDR2 is YFSETQ. The CDR3 DNA reads as TGCGCCAGCAGCTTGGGGGGACCCAAGGTTACGCAGTATTTT. The encoded protein is CASSLGGPKVTQYF.

This clonotype was detected a few times. V gene TRBV12-3 or TRBV12-4 combines with J gene TRBJ1-4; TRBD1 is a possible D gene (5 bases). V shed 5 bases and J shed 0 bases, with 13 bases lying between them. The CDR3 is 16 amino acids. Written as DNA, the CDR3 is TGTGCCAGCAGTAGGGGACGGTCTACAACTAATGAAAAACTGTTTTTT. It specifies CASSRGRSTTNEKLFF.

The CDR3 nucleotides read TGTGCCAGCAGTGAAGCGCTTTCGGGACAGCTGACCTATGGCTACACCTTC. Translating gives CASSEALSGQLTYGYTF. The chain carries TRBV6-1 and TRBJ1-2, with 7 bases fitting TRBD1. The CDR3 runs 17 residues. Germline-derived CDR1 and CDR2 are MNHNS and SASEGT. Germline trimming cut 0 bases from V and 4 bases from J; bases unmatched to any gene: 11.

The table lists this clonotype with a few counts. The CDR3 DNA reads TGTGCCACCAGTGAAACCAAGGGACTAGCGGGATACAATGAGCAGTTCTTC. This encodes CATSETKGLAGYNEQFF. V usage is TRBV24-1 and J usage is TRBJ2-1; 13 nucleotides match TRBD2. The CDR3 covers 17 residues. Germline loops: CDR1 KGHDR, CDR2 SFDVKD. After removal of 4 bases from V and 4 bases from J, the junction contained 6 bases not matched to a gene.

The chain joins TRBV24-1 to TRBJ2-1; D may be TRBD1 (6 bases). Germline CDR1 and CDR2: KGHDR and SFDVKD. This CDR3 is 17 amino acids long. V lost 3 bases, J lost 5 bases, and 19 bases lay in between. The CDR3 reads CATSDLPRDKPNNEQFF. Here the CDR3 DNA reads TGTGCCACCAGTGATCTCCCCCGGGACAAGCCCAACAATGAGCAGTTCTTC.

The sample holds many counts of this clonotype. This chain links TRBV12-3 or TRBV12-4 with TRBJ2-1; 13 bases line up with TRBD2. The CDR3 loop spans 15 amino acids. Trimming cost V 6 bases and J 8 bases; bases outside gene matches: 7. CDR3 loop: CASRLTSGGDYEQFF. CDR3 nucleotides: TGTGCCAGCAGGCTCACTAGCGGGGGGGATTATGAGCAGTTCTTC.

This chain uses TRBV10-3 with TRBJ2-5, with 9 positions matching TRBD2. Per the germline V gene, CDR1 is ENHRY and CDR2 is SYGVKD. V lost 10 bases to trimming and J lost 5 bases; unmatched junction nucleotides: 8. This CDR3 contains 13 residues. CDR3 protein: CATQGTSIETQYF. CDR3 nucleotides: TGTGCCACCCAGGGGACTAGCATCGAGACCCAGTACTTC.

Comment on this clonotype: This may arise from a read error, as a much more abundant clone is one base away. V is TRBV29-1 and J is TRBJ2-1; 10 positions agree with TRBD2. The CDR3 runs to 16 residues. Germline V lookup: CDR1 SQVTM, CDR2 ANQGSEA. The V gene end was trimmed by 1 base and the J gene end by 0 bases; junction bases not matched to a gene: 3. CDR3 in amino acids: CSVEGASGSSYNEQFF. The CDR3 coding sequence is TGCAGCGTTGAAGGGGCTAGCGGGAGCTCCTACAATGAGCAGTTCTTC.

This clonotype was counted between two and nine times. The rearrangement links TRBV24-1 to TRBJ1-5; D gene uncertain. The germline CDR1 and CDR2 sequences are KGHDR and SFDVKD. The length of the CDR3 is 13 residues. The V end lost 4 bases, the J end lost 2 bases, and 5 bases lay between the germline ends. The CDR3 sequence is CATSDSGNQPQHF. CDR3 bases: TGTGCCACCAGTGACTCCGGCAATCAGCCCCAGCATTTT.

This clonotype was seen a few times. The chain combines TRBV6-5 with TRBJ2-7; D call uncertain. The length of the CDR3 is 14 residues. Deletions cut 2 bases from V and 4 bases from J, with 12 bases between. Germline V gene sequence: CDR1 MNHEY, CDR2 SVGAGI. The CDR3 loop reads CASSYGLDGYEQYV. The CDR3 nucleotides read TGTGCCAGCAGTTACGGGTTGGACGGGTACGAGCAGTACGTC.

This clonotype was counted only a few times. This sequence joins TRBV12-3 or TRBV12-4 and TRBJ2-1; TRBD2 matches at 13 bases. CDR3 length equals 14 residues. V shed 8 bases, J shed 8 bases, and the junction held 6 bases outside the gene matches. The DNA of the CDR3 is TGTGCCAGCCAGGGACTAGCGGGACCGGATGAGCAGTTCTTC. This encodes CASQGLAGPDEQFF.

The CDR3 DNA follows: TGTGCCACCTGGCAGAGGGGCGGTCGGAATGAGCAGTTCTTC. Its protein is CATWQRGGRNEQFF. This chain connects TRBV28 to TRBJ2-1, with D tentatively TRBD1 or TRBD2 (5 bases each). Trimming left V 10 bases short and J 7 bases short, with 20 bases between. Germline CDR1 MDHEN, CDR2 SYDVKM. CDR3 length equals 14 residues.

This clonotype was seen more than once but under ten times. The V gene is TRBV12-3 or TRBV12-4, the J gene TRBJ2-3, with 8 bases lining up with TRBD2. The J segment lost 2 bases and the V segment lost 6 bases, leaving 7 bases of the junction unmatched. CDR3 size: 15 residues. This CDR3 is CASRQSGGLTDTQYF. For the CDR3, the DNA is TGTGCCAGCAGACAAAGCGGGGGCCTCACAGATACGCAGTATTTT.

This clonotype has a handful of counts. J is TRBJ2-1 and V is TRBV5-6; perhaps D is TRBD1 or TRBD2 (5 bases each). In germline, CDR1 is SGHDT, CDR2 YYEEEE. The V and J ends lost 7 bases and 6 bases respectively, with 20 bases between them. The CDR3 has 15 residues. In DNA, the CDR3 is TGTGCCAGCCTCAACCCAGGGTGGGCGGGCAATGAGCAGTTCTTC. Protein sequence: CASLNPGWAGNEQFF.

As to this clonotype: Mismatch with germline at one junction end may stem from a read error. The rearrangement uses TRBV9 and TRBJ2-2; D might be TRBD2 (5 bases). The V gene's germline CDR1 is SGDLS and CDR2 YYNGEE. The length of the CDR3 is 13 residues. Here the CDR3 reads CASSVTGNGELFF. Here the CDR3 DNA reads TGTGCTAGCAGCGTAACGGGGAACGGGGAGCTGTTTTTT.